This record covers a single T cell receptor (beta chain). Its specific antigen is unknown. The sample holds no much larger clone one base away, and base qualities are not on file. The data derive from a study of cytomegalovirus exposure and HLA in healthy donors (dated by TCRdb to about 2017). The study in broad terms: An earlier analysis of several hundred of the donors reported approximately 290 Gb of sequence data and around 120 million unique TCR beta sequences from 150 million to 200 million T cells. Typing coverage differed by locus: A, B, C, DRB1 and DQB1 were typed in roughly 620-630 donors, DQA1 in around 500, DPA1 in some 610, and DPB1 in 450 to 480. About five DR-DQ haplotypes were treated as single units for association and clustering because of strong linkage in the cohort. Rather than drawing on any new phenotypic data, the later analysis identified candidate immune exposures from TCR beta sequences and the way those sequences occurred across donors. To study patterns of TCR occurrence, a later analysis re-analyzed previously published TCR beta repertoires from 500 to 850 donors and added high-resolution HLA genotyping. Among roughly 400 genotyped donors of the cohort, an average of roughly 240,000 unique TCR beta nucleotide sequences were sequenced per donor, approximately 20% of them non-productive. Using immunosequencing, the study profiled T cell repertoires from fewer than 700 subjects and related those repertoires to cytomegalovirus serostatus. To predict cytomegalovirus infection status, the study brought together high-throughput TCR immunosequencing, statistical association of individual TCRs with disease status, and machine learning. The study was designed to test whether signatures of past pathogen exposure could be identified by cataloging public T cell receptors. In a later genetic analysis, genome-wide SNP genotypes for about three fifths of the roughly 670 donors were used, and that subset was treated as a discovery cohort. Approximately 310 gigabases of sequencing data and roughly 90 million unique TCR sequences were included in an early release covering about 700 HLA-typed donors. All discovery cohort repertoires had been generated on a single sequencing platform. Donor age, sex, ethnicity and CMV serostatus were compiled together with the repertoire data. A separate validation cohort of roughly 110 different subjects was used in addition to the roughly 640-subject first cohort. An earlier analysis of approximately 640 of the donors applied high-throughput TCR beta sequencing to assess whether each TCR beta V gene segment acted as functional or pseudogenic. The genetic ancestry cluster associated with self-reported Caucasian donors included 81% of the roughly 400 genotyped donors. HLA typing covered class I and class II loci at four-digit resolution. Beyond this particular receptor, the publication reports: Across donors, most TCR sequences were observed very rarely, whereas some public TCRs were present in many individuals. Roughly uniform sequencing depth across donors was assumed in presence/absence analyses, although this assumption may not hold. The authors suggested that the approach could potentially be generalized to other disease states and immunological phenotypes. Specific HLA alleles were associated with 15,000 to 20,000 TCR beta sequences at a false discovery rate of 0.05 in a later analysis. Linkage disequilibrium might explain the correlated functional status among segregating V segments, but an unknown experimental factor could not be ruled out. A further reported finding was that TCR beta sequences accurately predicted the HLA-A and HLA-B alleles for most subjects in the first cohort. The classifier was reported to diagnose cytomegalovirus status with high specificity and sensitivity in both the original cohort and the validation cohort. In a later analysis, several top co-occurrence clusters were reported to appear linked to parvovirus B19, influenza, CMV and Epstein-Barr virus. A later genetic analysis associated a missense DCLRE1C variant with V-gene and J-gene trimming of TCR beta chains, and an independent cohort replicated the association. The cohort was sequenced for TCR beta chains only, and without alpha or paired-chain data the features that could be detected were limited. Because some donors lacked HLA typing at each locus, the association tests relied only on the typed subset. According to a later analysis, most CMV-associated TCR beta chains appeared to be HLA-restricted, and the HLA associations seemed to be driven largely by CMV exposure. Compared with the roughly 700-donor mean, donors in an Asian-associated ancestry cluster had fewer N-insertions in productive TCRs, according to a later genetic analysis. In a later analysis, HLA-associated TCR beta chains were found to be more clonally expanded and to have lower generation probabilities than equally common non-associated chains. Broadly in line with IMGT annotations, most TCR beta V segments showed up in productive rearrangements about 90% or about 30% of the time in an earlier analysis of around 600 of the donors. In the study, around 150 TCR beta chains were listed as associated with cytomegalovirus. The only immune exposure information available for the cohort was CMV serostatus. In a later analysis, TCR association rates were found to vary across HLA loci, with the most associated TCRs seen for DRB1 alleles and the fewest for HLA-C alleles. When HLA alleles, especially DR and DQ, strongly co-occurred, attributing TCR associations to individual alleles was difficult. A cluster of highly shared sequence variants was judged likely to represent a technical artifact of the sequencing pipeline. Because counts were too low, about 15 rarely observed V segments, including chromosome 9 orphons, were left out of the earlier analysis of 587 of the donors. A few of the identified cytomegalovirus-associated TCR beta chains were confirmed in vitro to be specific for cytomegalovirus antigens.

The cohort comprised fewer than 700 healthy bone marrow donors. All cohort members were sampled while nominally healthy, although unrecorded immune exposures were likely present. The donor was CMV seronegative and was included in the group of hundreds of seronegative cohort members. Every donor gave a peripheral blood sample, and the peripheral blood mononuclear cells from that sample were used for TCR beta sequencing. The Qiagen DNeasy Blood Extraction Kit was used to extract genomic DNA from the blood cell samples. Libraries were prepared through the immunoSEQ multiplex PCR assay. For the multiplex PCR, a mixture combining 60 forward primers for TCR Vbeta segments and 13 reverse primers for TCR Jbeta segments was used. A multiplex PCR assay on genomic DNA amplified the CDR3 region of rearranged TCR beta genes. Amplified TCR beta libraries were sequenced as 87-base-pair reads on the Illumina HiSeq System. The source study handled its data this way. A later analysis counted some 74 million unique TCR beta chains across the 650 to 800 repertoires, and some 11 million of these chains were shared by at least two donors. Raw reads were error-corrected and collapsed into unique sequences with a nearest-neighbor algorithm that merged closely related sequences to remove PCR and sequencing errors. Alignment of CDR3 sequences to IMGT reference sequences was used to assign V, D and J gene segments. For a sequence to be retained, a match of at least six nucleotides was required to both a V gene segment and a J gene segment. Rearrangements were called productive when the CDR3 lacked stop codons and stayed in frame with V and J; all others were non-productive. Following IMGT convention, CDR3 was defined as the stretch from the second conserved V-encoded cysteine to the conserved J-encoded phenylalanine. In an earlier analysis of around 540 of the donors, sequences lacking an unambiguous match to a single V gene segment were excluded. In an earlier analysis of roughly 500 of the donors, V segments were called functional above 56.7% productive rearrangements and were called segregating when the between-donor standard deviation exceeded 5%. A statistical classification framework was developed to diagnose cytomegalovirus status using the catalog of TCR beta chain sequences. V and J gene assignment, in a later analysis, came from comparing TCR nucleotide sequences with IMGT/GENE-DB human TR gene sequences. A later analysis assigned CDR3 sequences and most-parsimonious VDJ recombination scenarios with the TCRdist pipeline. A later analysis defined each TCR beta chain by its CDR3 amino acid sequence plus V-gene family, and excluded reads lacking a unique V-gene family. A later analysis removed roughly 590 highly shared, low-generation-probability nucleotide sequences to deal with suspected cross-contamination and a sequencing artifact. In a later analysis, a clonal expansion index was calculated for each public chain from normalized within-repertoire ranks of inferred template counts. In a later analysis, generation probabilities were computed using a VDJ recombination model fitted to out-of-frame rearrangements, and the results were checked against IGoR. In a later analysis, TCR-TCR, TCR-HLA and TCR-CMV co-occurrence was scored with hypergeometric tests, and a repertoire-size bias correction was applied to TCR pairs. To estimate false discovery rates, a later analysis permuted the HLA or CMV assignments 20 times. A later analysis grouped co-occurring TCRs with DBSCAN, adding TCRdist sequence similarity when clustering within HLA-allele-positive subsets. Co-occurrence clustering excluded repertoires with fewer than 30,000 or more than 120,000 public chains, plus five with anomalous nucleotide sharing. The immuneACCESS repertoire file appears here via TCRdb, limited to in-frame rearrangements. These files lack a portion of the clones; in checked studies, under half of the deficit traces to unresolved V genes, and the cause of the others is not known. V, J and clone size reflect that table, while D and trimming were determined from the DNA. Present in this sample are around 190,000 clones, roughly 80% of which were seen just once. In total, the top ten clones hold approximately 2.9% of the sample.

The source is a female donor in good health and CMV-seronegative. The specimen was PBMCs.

The sequenced DNA is TGTGCCAGCAGGGGACAGGGGTTCATAGGCACTGAAGCTTTCTTT. Translation gives CASRGQGFIGTEAFF. The chain is made from TRBV2 and TRBJ1-1; 10 bases in between match TRBD1. CDR1 and CDR2, looked up from the germline V gene, are SNHLY and FYNNEI. The CDR3 numbers 15 residues from cysteine through phenylalanine. Only the CDR3 DNA stays, 45 bases, in frame from base 1. V has 6 bases trimmed and J has 4 bases trimmed; junction bases matching no gene number 8.